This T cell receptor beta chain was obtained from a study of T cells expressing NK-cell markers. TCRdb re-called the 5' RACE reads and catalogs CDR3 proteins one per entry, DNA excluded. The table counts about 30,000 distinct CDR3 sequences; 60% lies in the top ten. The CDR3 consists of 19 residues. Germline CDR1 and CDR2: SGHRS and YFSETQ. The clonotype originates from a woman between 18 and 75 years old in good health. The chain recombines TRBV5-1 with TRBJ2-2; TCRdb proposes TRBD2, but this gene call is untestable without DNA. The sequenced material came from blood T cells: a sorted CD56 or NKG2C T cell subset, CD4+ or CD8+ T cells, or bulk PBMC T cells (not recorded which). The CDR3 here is CASSLEAGLAGANTGELFF.